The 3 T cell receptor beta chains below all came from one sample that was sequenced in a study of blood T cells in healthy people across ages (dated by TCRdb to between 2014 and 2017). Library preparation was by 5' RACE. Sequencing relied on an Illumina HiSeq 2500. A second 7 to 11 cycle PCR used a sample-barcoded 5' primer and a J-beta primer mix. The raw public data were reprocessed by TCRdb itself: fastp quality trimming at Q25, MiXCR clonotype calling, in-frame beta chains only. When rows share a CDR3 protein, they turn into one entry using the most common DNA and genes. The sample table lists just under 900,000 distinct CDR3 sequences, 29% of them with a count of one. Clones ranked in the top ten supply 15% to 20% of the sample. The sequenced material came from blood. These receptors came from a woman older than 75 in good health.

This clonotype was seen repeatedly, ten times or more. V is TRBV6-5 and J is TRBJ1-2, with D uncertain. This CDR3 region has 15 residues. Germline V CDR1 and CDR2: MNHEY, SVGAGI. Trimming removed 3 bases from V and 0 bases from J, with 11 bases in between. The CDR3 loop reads CASSYSGTANYGYTF. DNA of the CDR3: TGTGCCAGCAGTTATTCTGGCACGGCTAACTATGGCTACACCTTC.

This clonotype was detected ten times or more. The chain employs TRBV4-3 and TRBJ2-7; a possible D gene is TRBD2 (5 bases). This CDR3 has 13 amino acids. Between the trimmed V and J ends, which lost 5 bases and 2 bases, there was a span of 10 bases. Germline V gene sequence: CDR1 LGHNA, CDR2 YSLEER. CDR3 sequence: CASSRERAYEQYF. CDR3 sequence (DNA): TGCGCCAGCAGCAGGGAGCGTGCCTACGAGCAGTACTTC.

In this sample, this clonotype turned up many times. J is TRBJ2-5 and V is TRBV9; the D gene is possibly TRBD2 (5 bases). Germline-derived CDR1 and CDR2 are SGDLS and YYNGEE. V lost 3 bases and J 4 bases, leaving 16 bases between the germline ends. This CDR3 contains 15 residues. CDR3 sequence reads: CASSADGKSAETQYF. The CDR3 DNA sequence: TGTGCCAGCAGCGCCGACGGGAAGTCGGCAGAGACCCAGTACTTC.